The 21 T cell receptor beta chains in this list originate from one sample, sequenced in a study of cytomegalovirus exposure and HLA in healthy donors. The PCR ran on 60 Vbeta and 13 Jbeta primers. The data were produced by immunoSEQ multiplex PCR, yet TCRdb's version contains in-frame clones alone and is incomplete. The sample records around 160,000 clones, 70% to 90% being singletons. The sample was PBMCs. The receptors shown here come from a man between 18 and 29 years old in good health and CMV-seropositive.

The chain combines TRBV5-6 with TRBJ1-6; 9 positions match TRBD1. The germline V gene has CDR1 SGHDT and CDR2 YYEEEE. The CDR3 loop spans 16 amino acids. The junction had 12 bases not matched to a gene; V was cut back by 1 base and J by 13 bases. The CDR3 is CASSLSRGQGDVPLHF. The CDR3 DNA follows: TGTGCCAGCAGCTTGTCCCGGGGACAGGGAGATGTCCCCCTCCACTTT.

This CDR3 is CASSFPRAESEAFF. For the CDR3, the DNA is TGTGCCAGCAGTTTTCCCAGGGCTGAGTCTGAAGCTTTCTTT. The chain uses TRBV28 and TRBJ1-1; a possible D gene is TRBD1 (5 bases). Germline lookup yields CDR1 MDHEN and CDR2 SYDVKM. Trimming stripped 3 bases from V and 6 bases from J, with 14 bases between. This CDR3 has 14 amino acids.

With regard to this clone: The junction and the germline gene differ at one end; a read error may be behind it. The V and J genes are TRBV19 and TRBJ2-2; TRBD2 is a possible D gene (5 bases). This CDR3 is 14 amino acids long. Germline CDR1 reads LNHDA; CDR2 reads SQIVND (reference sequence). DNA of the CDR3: TGTGCCAGTAGTCTAGGGCGATTTACCGGGGAACTGTTTTTT. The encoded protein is CASSLGRFTGELFF.

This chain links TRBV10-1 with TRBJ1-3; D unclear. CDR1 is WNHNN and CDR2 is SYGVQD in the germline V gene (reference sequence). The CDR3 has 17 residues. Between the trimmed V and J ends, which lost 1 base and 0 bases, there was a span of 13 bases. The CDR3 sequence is CASSEFRWANSGNTIYF. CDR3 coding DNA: TGCGCCAGCAGTGAGTTCCGATGGGCCAACTCTGGAAACACCATATATTTT.

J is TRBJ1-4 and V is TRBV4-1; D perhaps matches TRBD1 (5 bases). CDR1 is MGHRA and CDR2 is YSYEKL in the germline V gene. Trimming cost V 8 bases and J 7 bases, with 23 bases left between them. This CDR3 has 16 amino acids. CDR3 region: CASGPGTEGRREKLFF. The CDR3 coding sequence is TGCGCCAGCGGCCCCGGGACGGAGGGGAGGCGTGAAAAACTGTTTTTT.

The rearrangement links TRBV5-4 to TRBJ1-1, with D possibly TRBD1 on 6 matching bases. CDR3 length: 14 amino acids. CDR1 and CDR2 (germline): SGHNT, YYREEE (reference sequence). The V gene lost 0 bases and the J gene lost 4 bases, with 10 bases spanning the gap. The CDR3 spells CASSLDRAGTEAFF. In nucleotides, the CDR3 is TGTGCCAGCAGCTTGGACAGGGCGGGCACTGAAGCTTTCTTT.

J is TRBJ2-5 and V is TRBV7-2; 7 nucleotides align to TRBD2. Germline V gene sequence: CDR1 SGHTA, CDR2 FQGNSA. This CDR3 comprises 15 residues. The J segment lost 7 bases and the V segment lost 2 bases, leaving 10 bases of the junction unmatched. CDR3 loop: CASSLLSGDGGTQYF. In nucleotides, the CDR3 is TGTGCCAGCAGCTTATTGAGCGGGGACGGGGGGACCCAGTACTTC.

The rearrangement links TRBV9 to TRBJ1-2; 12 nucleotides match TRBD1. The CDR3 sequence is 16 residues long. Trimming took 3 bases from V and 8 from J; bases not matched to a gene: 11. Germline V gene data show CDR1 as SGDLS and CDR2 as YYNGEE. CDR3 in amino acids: CASSEAPGQGARGYTF. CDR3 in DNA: TGTGCCAGCAGCGAGGCTCCGGGACAGGGGGCGCGGGGCTACACCTTC.

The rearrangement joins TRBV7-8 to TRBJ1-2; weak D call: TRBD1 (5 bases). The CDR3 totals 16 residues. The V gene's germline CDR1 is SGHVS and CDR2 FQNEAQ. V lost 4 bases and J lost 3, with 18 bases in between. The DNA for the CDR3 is TGTGCCAGCAGCTCCAGGCTGGAGGCGGGGGACTATGGCTACACCTTC. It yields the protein CASSSRLEAGDYGYTF. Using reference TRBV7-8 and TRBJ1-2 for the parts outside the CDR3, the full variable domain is GAGVSQSPRYKVAKRGQDVALRCDPISGHVSLFWYQQALGQGPEFLTYFQNEAQLDKSGLPSDRFFAERPEGSVSTLKIQRTQQEDSAVYLCASSSRLEAGDYGYTFGSGTRLTVV.

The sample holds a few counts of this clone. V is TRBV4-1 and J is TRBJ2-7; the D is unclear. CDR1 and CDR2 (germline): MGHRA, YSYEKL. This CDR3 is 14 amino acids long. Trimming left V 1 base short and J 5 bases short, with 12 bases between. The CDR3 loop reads CASSQGGLTDEQYF. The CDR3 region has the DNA TGCGCCAGCAGCCAAGGCGGCCTTACGGACGAGCAGTACTTC.

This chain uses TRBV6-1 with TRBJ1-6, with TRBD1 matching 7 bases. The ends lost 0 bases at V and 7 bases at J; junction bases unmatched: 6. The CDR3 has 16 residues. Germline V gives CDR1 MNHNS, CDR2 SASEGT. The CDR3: CASSEALAGGNSPLHF. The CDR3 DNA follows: TGTGCCAGCAGTGAAGCCCTGGCAGGGGGGAATTCACCCCTCCACTTT.

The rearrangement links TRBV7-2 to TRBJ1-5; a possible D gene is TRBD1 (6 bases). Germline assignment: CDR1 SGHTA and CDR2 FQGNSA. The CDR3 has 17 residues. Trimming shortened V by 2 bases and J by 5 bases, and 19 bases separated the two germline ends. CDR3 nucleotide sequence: TGTGCCAGCAGCTTAATGTTCGGGACACTAGATCATCAGCCCCAGCATTTT. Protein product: CASSLMFGTLDHQPQHF.

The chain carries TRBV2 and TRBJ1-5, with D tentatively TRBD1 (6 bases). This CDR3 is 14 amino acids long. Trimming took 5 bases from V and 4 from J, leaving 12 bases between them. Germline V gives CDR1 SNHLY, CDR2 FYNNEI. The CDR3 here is CASSQNRANQPQHF. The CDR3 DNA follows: TGTGCCAGCAGTCAGAACAGGGCGAATCAGCCCCAGCATTTT.

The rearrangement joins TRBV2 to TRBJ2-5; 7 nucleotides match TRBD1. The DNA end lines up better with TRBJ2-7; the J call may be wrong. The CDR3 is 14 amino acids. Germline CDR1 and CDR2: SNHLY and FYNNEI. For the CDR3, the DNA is TGTGCCAGCAGTGTACGACAGGGCGCCTACGAGCAGTACTTC. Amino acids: CASSVRQGAYEQYF.

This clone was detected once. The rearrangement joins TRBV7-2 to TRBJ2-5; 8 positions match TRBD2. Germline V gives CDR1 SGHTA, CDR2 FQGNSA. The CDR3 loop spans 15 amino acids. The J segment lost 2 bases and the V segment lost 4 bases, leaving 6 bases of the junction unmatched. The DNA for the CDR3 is TGTGCCAGCAGCTCCGGGGGGGCCGGGCAAGAGACCCAGTACTTC. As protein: CASSSGGAGQETQYF.

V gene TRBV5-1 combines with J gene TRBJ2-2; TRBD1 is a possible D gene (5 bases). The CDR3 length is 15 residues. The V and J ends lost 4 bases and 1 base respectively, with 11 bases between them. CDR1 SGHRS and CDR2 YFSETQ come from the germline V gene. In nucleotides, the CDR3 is TGCGCCAGCAGCCTGACAGCGAAGAACACCGGGGAGCTGTTTTTT. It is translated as CASSLTAKNTGELFF.

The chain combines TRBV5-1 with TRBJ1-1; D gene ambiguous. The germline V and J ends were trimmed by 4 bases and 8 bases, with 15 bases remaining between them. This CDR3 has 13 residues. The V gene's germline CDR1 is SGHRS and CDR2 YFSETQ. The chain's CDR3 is CASSPGSPGEAFF. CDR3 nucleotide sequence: TGCGCCAGCAGCCCTGGATCTCCGGGGGAAGCTTTCTTT.

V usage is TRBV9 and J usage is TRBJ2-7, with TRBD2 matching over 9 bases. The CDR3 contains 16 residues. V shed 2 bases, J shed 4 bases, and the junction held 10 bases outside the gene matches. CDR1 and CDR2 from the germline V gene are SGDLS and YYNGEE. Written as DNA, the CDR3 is TGTGCCAGCAGCGTTGGGGATAGCGGGGGAAGGTACGAGCAGTACTTC. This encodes CASSVGDSGGRYEQYF. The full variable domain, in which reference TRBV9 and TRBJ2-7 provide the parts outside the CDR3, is DSGVTQTPKHLITATGQRVTLRCSPRSGDLSVYWYQQSLDQGLQFLIQYYNGEERAKGNILERFSAQQFPDLHSELNLSSLELGDSALYFCASSVGDSGGRYEQYFGPGTRLTVT.

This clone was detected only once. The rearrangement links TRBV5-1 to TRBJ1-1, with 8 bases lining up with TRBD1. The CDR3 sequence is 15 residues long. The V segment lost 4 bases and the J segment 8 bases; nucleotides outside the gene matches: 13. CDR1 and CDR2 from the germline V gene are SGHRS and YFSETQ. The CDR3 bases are TGCGCCAGCAGCACTTTACCGGGACAGGACATCGAAGCTTTCTTT. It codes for CASSTLPGQDIEAFF.

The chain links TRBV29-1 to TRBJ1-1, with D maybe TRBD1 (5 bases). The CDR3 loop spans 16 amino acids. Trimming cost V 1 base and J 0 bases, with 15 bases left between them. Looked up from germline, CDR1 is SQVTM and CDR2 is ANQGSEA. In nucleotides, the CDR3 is TGCAGCGTTGAAGTGCCAAAGCAGGGAATGAACACTGAAGCTTTCTTT. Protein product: CSVEVPKQGMNTEAFF.

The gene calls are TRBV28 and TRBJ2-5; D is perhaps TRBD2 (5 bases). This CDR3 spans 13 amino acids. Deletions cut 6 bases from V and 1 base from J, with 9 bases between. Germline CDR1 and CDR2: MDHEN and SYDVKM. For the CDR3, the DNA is TGTGCCAGCAGAGGAGGACTCCAAGAGACCCAGTACTTC. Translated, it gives CASRGGLQETQYF.